This entry lists 10 T cell receptor beta chains sequenced from one sample in a study of glioma-infiltrating T cells. Using RNA template, CDR3s of TCR alpha and beta were amplified with iRepertoire arm-PCR. TCRdb ran MiXCR on the multiplex PCR reads and lists one entry per CDR3 protein. The data contain fewer than 110,000 distinct CDR3 sequences, about 30% of them singletons. Material for sequencing was glioma tissue, nonneoplastic brain tissue, or PBMCs (not recorded which). The receptors were sampled from a human donor with low-grade glioma or glioblastoma, undergoing nonglioma brain surgery, or in good health (not recorded which).

This clonotype was seen many times. The rearrangement uses TRBV7-2 and TRBJ1-5; 9 nucleotides agree with TRBD1. The length of the CDR3 is 15 residues. Germline trimming cut 5 bases from V and 4 bases from J; bases unmatched to any gene: 6. Per the germline V gene, CDR1 is SGHTA and CDR2 is FQGNSA. The CDR3 DNA sequence: TGTGCCAGCAGCGCCGAGGGACAGGGTAATCAGCCCCAGCATTTT. It codes for CASSAEGQGNQPQHF.

The chain couples TRBV30 to TRBJ2-2; 12 nucleotides agree with TRBD2. CDR3 length equals 15 residues. Trimming took 3 bases from V and 3 from J; bases not matched to a gene: 2. The germline V gene has CDR1 GTSNPN and CDR2 SVGIG (reference sequence). CDR3 sequence: CAWSRTSGDTGELFF. Here the CDR3 DNA reads TGTGCCTGGAGCCGGACTAGCGGGGACACCGGGGAGCTGTTTTTT.

This clonotype has at least ten counts. V gene TRBV12-3 or TRBV12-4 combines with J gene TRBJ2-3; D assignment may be TRBD1 or TRBD2 (6 bases each). Trimming shortened V by 2 bases and J by 2 bases, and 11 bases separated the two germline ends. CDR3 length: 15 residues. This CDR3 is CASSLMGGNTDTQYF. The CDR3 DNA follows: TGTGCCAGCAGTTTAATGGGGGGCAACACAGATACGCAGTATTTT.

This clonotype was seen more than once but under ten times. This chain links TRBV5-4 with TRBJ2-5; 8 positions match TRBD2. Germline CDR1 reads SGHNT; CDR2 reads YYREEE (reference sequence). The CDR3 is 15 amino acids. V lost 1 base to trimming and J lost 1 base; unmatched junction nucleotides: 3. The CDR3 protein is CASSLKSGGQETQYF. CDR3 in DNA: TGTGCCAGCAGCTTGAAGAGCGGGGGCCAAGAGACCCAGTACTTC.

Many counts were recorded for this clonotype. The J gene is TRBJ2-3, the V gene TRBV6-1; the D is unclear. The CDR3 extends over 13 amino acids. Germline CDR1 is MNHNS and CDR2 is SASEGT. With 3 bases removed from V and 2 bases from J, the gap between germline ends came to 6 bases. CDR3 sequence: CASSDPPTDTQYF. The CDR3 DNA follows: TGTGCCAGCAGTGATCCTCCCACAGATACGCAGTATTTT.

Ten or more counts support this clonotype. The V and J genes are TRBV2 and TRBJ1-5; D call uncertain. In germline, CDR1 is SNHLY, CDR2 FYNNEI. The CDR3 spans 14 residues. V lost 4 bases, J lost 5 bases, and 12 bases lay in between. CDR3 DNA sequence: TGTGCCAGCAGTGGACCATCGAGGGATCAGCCCCAGCATTTT. This translates into CASSGPSRDQPQHF.

Details on this clonotype: This may stem from a read error, because a much larger clone lies one nucleotide away. The chain carries TRBV7-8 and TRBJ2-1, with 9 bases fitting TRBD2. Germline V gene sequence: CDR1 SGHVS, CDR2 FQNEAQ. This CDR3 comprises 15 residues. J was trimmed by 4 bases and V by 5 bases; bases with no gene match: 6. CDR3 protein: CASSGLSGGYNEQFF. The CDR3 DNA is TGTGCCAGCAGCGGCCTAAGCGGGGGGTACAATGAGCAGTTCTTC.

In DNA, the CDR3 is TGTGCCAGCAGATCCCCGGCGGGTGGCTCCTACAATGAGCAGTTCTTC. Translating gives CASRSPAGGSYNEQFF. This chain joins TRBV2 and TRBJ2-1; tentatively, D is TRBD2 (5 bases). Germline assignment: CDR1 SNHLY and CDR2 FYNNEI. The CDR3 is 16 residues long. Trimming cost V 6 bases and J 0 bases, with 15 bases left between them.

The chain uses TRBV2 and TRBJ2-5; D remains unclear. Trimming took off 5 bases at V and 4 bases at J, with 14 bases between the two ends. This CDR3 is built from 14 residues. Looked up from germline, CDR1 is SNHLY and CDR2 is FYNNEI. The CDR3 DNA follows: TGTGCCAGCAGTTACTGGGTCAGCACAGAGACCCAGTACTTC. Translated, it gives CASSYWVSTETQYF. Complete variable domain (other parts from reference TRBV2 and TRBJ2-5): EPEVTQTPSHQVTQMGQEVILRCVPISNHLYFYWYRQILGQKVEFLVSFYNNEISEKSEIFDDQFSVERPDGSNFTLKIRSTKLEDSAMYFCASSYWVSTETQYFGPGTRLLVL.

This clonotype has a count of ten or more. The chain joins TRBV6-1 to TRBJ1-1; D gene ambiguous. CDR1 is MNHNS, CDR2 SASEGT, per germline. V was trimmed by 5 bases and J by 5 bases, leaving 9 bases between them. This CDR3 has 12 amino acids. The CDR3 DNA follows: TGTGCCAGCAGTTCCACGGTGACTGAAGCTTTCTTT. Encoded protein: CASSSTVTEAFF.